These 32 T cell receptor beta chains were all obtained from the same sample, sequenced in a study of T cells in localized non-small cell lung cancer (dated by TCRdb to 2018 to 2021). Libraries were made using the immunoSEQ multiplex PCR assay. TCRdb provides this immuneACCESS table in a form limited to in-frame rearrangements. Some clones are lacking; in checked studies, under half of them reflect an unresolved V gene, and why the rest are absent is not known. The sample contains about 40,000 clones, more than 75% of them found a single time. 5.5% to 6.5% of the sample rests with the top ten. Sequenced material: peripheral blood, taken before any cancer treatment. The receptors were sampled from a man between 40 and 70 years old with stage I lung adenocarcinoma.

The V gene is TRBV7-3, the J gene TRBJ2-7, with TRBD2 matching over 7 bases. This CDR3 is built from 15 residues. Trimming took 5 bases from V and 4 from J; bases not matched to a gene: 11. The germline CDR1 and CDR2 sequences are SGHTA and FQGTGA. CDR3 nucleotide sequence: TGTGCCAGCAGCCGAAACGTGGGAGGGCCTTACGAGCAGTACTTC. Protein sequence: CASSRNVGGPYEQYF.

The V call is TRBV6-5, the J call TRBJ2-5, with 8 bases matching TRBD1. Trimming took 6 bases from V and 4 from J; bases not matched to a gene: 4. Germline-derived CDR1 and CDR2 are MNHEY and SVGAGI. The CDR3 spans 13 residues. The CDR3 DNA sequence: TGTGCCAGCAGGAGGACAGGGCCAGAGACCCAGTACTTC. Its protein is CASRRTGPETQYF.

The J gene is TRBJ2-5, the V gene TRBV11-1; 7 nucleotides align to TRBD1. The germline V gene encodes CDR1 SGHAT and CDR2 FQDESV (reference sequence). V trimming: 7 bases; J trimming: 2 bases; junction bases outside the gene matches: 4. CDR3 length equals 13 residues. The CDR3 here is CASTSTGQETQYF. DNA of the CDR3: TGTGCCAGCACCTCGACAGGGCAAGAGACCCAGTACTTC.

This sequence joins TRBV15 and TRBJ2-3; no firm D call. Germline CDR1 and CDR2: LNHNV and YYDKDF (reference sequence). The CDR3 consists of 14 residues. Deletions cut 0 bases from V and 5 bases from J, with 9 bases between. CDR3 region: CATSRDKVVDTQYF. CDR3 DNA: TGTGCCACCAGCAGAGATAAAGTGGTAGATACGCAGTATTTT.

This clone was seen a handful of times. The chain has TRBV6-5 and TRBJ2-7, with 12 nucleotides matching TRBD2. Germline CDR1 reads MNHEY; CDR2 reads SVGAGI. Trimming took 5 bases from V and 0 from J; bases not matched to a gene: 2. The CDR3 totals 15 residues. CDR3 region: CASSATSGSSYEQYF. The CDR3 DNA sequence: TGTGCCAGCAGTGCGACTAGCGGGAGCTCCTACGAGCAGTACTTC.

DNA of the CDR3: TGTGCCAGCAGTTACTCGAGGGGGACGCCCAGTACGCAGTATTTT. Its translation is CASSYSRGTPSTQYF. The rearrangement joins TRBV6-5 to TRBJ2-3, with D possibly matching TRBD1 (6 bases). The germline gives CDR1 MNHEY, CDR2 SVGAGI. The CDR3 loop spans 15 amino acids. Trimming took 0 bases from V and 8 from J, leaving 15 bases between them.

The CDR3: CSVEEGITDTQYF. Written as DNA, the CDR3 is TGCAGCGTTGAAGAGGGGATCACAGATACGCAGTATTTT. The chain joins TRBV29-1 to TRBJ2-3, with unresolved D. Trimming shortened V by 0 bases and J by 2 bases, and 6 bases separated the two germline ends. From germline, CDR1 is SQVTM and CDR2 ANQGSEA. This CDR3 is built from 13 residues.

The gene calls are TRBV6-5 and TRBJ2-5; D gene ambiguous. Trimming cost V 2 bases and J 4 bases, with 5 bases left between them. Germline V lookup: CDR1 MNHEY, CDR2 SVGAGI. This CDR3 contains 12 residues. CDR3 DNA: TGTGCCAGCAGTTACAATAGAGAGACCCAGTACTTC. Protein sequence: CASSYNRETQYF.

This clone was observed once. Here the CDR3 reads CASSYGLLPDTQYF. DNA of the CDR3: TGTGCCAGCAGCTACGGACTTCTCCCAGATACGCAGTATTTT. The chain combines TRBV5-6 with TRBJ2-3; D possibly corresponds to TRBD2 (5 bases). The germline V and J ends were trimmed by 3 bases and 4 bases, with 12 bases remaining between them. From germline, CDR1 is SGHDT and CDR2 YYEEEE. The CDR3 covers 14 residues.

This chain uses TRBV28 with TRBJ1-1; D unresolved. Germline V CDR1 and CDR2: MDHEN, SYDVKM. The length of the CDR3 is 15 residues. Trimming took off 5 bases at V and 1 base at J, with 14 bases between the two ends. The CDR3 DNA reads TGTGCCAGCAGTCCCGCCCCGACGGGGAACACTGAAGCTTTCTTT. This sequence encodes CASSPAPTGNTEAFF.

This CDR3 reads CASRQGSPYEQYF. DNA for the CDR3: TGTGCCAGCAGGCAGGGGAGTCCCTACGAGCAGTACTTC. This chain links TRBV28 with TRBJ2-7; D may be TRBD1 (6 bases). Per the germline V gene, CDR1 is MDHEN and CDR2 is SYDVKM. Between the trimmed V and J ends, which lost 6 bases and 2 bases, there was a span of 11 bases. This CDR3 has 13 residues.

This chain uses TRBV28 with TRBJ2-4; 8 bases align to TRBD1. Germline lookup yields CDR1 MDHEN and CDR2 SYDVKM. V dropped 8 bases and J dropped 1; count of bases not matched to a gene: 7. CDR3 length: 15 amino acids. DNA of the CDR3: TGTGCCAGCGGGACAGGCGGGGATGCCAAAAACATTCAGTACTTC. It yields the protein CASGTGGDAKNIQYF.

V gene TRBV5-1 combines with J gene TRBJ2-1; 9 nucleotides align to TRBD2. CDR3 size: 15 residues. V lost 0 bases and J lost 7; bases outside the gene matches: 5. The germline V gene has CDR1 SGHRS and CDR2 YFSETQ. The DNA of the CDR3 is TGCGCCAGCAGCTTGGTAGTAGCGGGAGTTAATGAGCAGTTCTTC. This codes for CASSLVVAGVNEQFF.

The rearrangement uses TRBV29-1 and TRBJ1-4; no reliable D call. V lost 7 bases, J lost 4 bases, and 19 bases lay in between. Germline V gene data show CDR1 as SQVTM and CDR2 as ANQGSEA. The CDR3 is made up of 15 amino acids. The CDR3 region is CSGSPSDRDNEKLFF. The DNA of the CDR3 is TGCAGCGGCTCCCCAAGTGATCGGGATAATGAAAAACTGTTTTTT.

This chain connects TRBV28 to TRBJ2-6; D not certain. The CDR3 spans 15 residues. Germline CDR1 MDHEN, CDR2 SYDVKM. The V end lost 3 bases, the J end lost 0 bases, and 6 bases lay between the germline ends. The CDR3 protein is CASSFPRSGANVLTF. The CDR3 bases are TGTGCCAGCAGTTTCCCGCGCTCTGGGGCCAACGTCCTGACTTTC.

CDR3 sequence: CASSGDSRYYNEQFF. Written as DNA, the CDR3 is TGTGCCAGCAGTGGGGACAGTCGGTACTACAATGAGCAGTTCTTC. The gene calls are TRBV6-5 and TRBJ2-1; TRBD1 matches 7 bases. Germline V lookup: CDR1 MNHEY, CDR2 SVGAGI. V lost 5 bases, J lost 3 bases, and 7 bases stayed unmatched. The CDR3 has 15 amino acids.

V and J are TRBV7-9 and TRBJ2-1; D perhaps matches TRBD2 (6 bases). CDR1 and CDR2 from the germline V gene are SEHNR and FQNEAQ (reference sequence). The CDR3 has 15 residues. Between the trimmed V and J ends, which lost 0 bases and 4 bases, there was a span of 10 bases. The CDR3 coding sequence is TGTGCCAGCAGCTTAGCTGGGACTCTTTACAATGAGCAGTTCTTC. Translating it yields CASSLAGTLYNEQFF.

The CDR3 region is CSVLMTSGRDTDTQYF. CDR3 coding DNA: TGCAGCGTCCTCATGACTAGCGGGAGGGACACAGATACGCAGTATTTT. The J gene is TRBJ2-3, the V gene TRBV29-1, with 14 positions matching TRBD2. J was trimmed by 2 bases and V by 6 bases; bases with no gene match: 7. The CDR3 consists of 16 residues. Looked up from germline, CDR1 is SQVTM and CDR2 is ANQGSEA.

The chain uses TRBV7-9 and TRBJ2-1; D gene uncertain. CDR3 length: 12 amino acids. V dropped 1 base and J dropped 10 bases, with 8 bases sitting between them. Germline CDR1 is SEHNR and CDR2 is FQNEAQ (reference sequence). CDR3 coding DNA: TGTGCCAGCAGCTTAGAGGGCGGCGAGCAGTTCTTC. Translating gives CASSLEGGEQFF.

The chain has TRBV15 and TRBJ2-1; 7 nucleotides line up with TRBD1. The CDR3 is 20 amino acids. V shed 0 bases and J 1 base; nucleotides not matched to a gene: 15. The germline gives CDR1 LNHNV, CDR2 YYDKDF (reference sequence). As DNA, the CDR3 is TGTGCCACCAGCAGAGATCACCGGGACAGCTTTAGTTCTTCCTACAATGAGCAGTTCTTC. Translated, it gives CATSRDHRDSFSSSYNEQFF.

The chain has TRBV9 and TRBJ2-5; the D gene is possibly TRBD2 (5 bases). This CDR3 has 14 residues. V lost 0 bases and J 5 bases, leaving 11 bases between the germline ends. CDR1 and CDR2 (germline): SGDLS, YYNGEE. For the CDR3, the DNA is TGTGCCAGCAGCGTAGGCGGGTTAGGGGAGACCCAGTACTTC. Protein product: CASSVGGLGETQYF.

The chain recombines TRBV19 with TRBJ1-2; a weak D match, TRBD1 (6 bases). Germline CDR1 is LNHDA and CDR2 is SQIVND (reference sequence). With 7 bases removed from V and 3 bases from J, the gap between germline ends came to 12 bases. The CDR3 consists of 13 residues. CDR3 nucleotide sequence: TGTGCCAGTACCCTGGGGGCGGACTATGGCTACACCTTC. Residues: CASTLGADYGYTF. Full variable domain (missing parts from reference TRBV19 and TRBJ1-2): DGGITQSPKYLFRKEGQNVTLSCEQNLNHDAMYWYRQDPGQGLRLIYYSQIVNDFQKGDIAEGYSVSREKKESFPLTVTSAQKNPTAFYLCASTLGADYGYTFGSGTRLTVV.

Only one count was recorded for this clone. The J gene is TRBJ1-1, the V gene TRBV4-1; D is possibly TRBD1 (6 bases). V was shortened by 2 bases and J by 3 bases, with 19 bases between the two germline ends. Germline V gene lookup returns CDR1 MGHRA and CDR2 YSYEKL. The CDR3 contains 17 residues. The CDR3 DNA sequence: TGCGCCAGCAGCCAAACAAGCTCACAGGGAAGAGACACTGAAGCTTTCTTT. Translated, it gives CASSQTSSQGRDTEAFF.

The V and J genes are TRBV28 and TRBJ1-2, with 9 positions matching TRBD1. Germline values: CDR1 MDHEN, CDR2 SYDVKM. J gave up 0 bases and V 6 bases, and 2 bases lay outside the gene matches. The CDR3 spans 14 residues. The CDR3 DNA reads as TGTGCCAGCAGAAGGACAGGGGCTAACTATGGCTACACCTTC. As protein: CASRRTGANYGYTF.

V usage is TRBV4-1 and J usage is TRBJ2-3; 12 bases align to TRBD2. The trim removed 4 bases at V and 5 bases at J, leaving 4 bases unmatched. Germline V gene sequence: CDR1 MGHRA, CDR2 YSYEKL. The CDR3 runs 15 residues. The CDR3 DNA follows: TGCGCCAGCAGCCTCCTAGCGGGAGGGGTAGATACGCAGTATTTT. It encodes CASSLLAGGVDTQYF.

The chain uses TRBV2 and TRBJ2-3; D unclear. Germline V CDR1 and CDR2: SNHLY, FYNNEI. Trimming cost V 6 bases and J 5 bases, with 6 bases left between them. The CDR3 runs 11 residues. As DNA, the CDR3 is TGTGCCAGCAGCGCCCAAGATACGCAGTATTTT. It is translated as CASSAQDTQYF.

This sequence joins TRBV11-3 and TRBJ1-1; tentatively, D is TRBD1 (6 bases). Germline V lookup: CDR1 SGHNT, CDR2 YENEEA. The CDR3 is made up of 15 amino acids. The V end was cut by 5 bases, the J end by 8 bases, with 21 bases between. In DNA, the CDR3 is TGTGCCAGCAGCCCTAGTAGTGAGGACAGTAAGGAAGCTTTCTTT. Protein: CASSPSSEDSKEAFF.

The J gene is TRBJ1-1, the V gene TRBV7-7; 8 bases map to TRBD1. Germline V gene sequence: CDR1 SSHAT, CDR2 FNYEAQ (reference sequence). The CDR3 sequence is 14 residues long. This CDR3 reads CARKDRGLRTEAFF. In DNA form, the CDR3 reads TGTGCTAGGAAAGACAGGGGACTTCGGACTGAAGCTTTCTTT.

A note on this clone: This sample includes further DNA sequences coding for the same CDR3. V gene TRBV9 combines with J gene TRBJ2-7; weak D call: TRBD2 (5 bases). The CDR3 sequence is 15 residues long. The V gene lost 0 bases and the J gene lost 0 bases, with 10 bases spanning the gap. The germline V gene encodes CDR1 SGDLS and CDR2 YYNGEE. The CDR3 region is CASSVEGLSSYEQYF. CDR3 DNA: TGTGCCAGCAGCGTAGAAGGACTTTCCTCCTACGAGCAGTACTTC.

V and J are TRBV28 and TRBJ2-3; 7 nucleotides agree with TRBD1. CDR1 and CDR2 from the germline V gene are MDHEN and SYDVKM. The CDR3 extends over 16 amino acids. The V gene end was trimmed by 5 bases and the J gene end by 2 bases; junction bases not matched to a gene: 10. The CDR3 DNA is TGTGCCAGCAGTCCACCTCCGGGACAGTCCACAGATACGCAGTATTTT. This codes for CASSPPPGQSTDTQYF.

V and J are TRBV7-9 and TRBJ1-5; TRBD1 might be the D (6 bases). Germline CDR1 reads SEHNR; CDR2 reads FQNEAQ (reference sequence). The CDR3 consists of 16 residues. V dropped 5 bases and J dropped 1 base, with 15 bases sitting between them. CDR3 nucleotides: TGTGCCAGCAGCGCGGCAGGGGAAAGAAGCAATCAGCCCCAGCATTTT. Protein sequence: CASSAAGERSNQPQHF.

The chain has TRBV7-8 and TRBJ2-7, with D uncertain. The V and J ends lost 5 bases and 2 bases respectively, with 13 bases between them. Germline CDR1 SGHVS, CDR2 FQNEAQ. This CDR3 region has 14 residues. The CDR3 DNA follows: TGTGCCAGCAGCGAAGGTCTTGGCCCCTACGAGCAGTACTTC. Protein product: CASSEGLGPYEQYF.